This TCR beta chain was obtained from a study of blood T cell repertoires in COVID-19. On the study more broadly: COVID-19 samples, acute and convalescent, were from the United States, Italy and Spain. Sources were T cells, B-cell-depleted T cells, or PBMCs; the material itself was cDNA or gDNA.

V dropped 2 bases and J dropped 0 bases, with 8 bases sitting between them. CDR3 length: 15 amino acids. Germline values: CDR1 LNHDA, CDR2 SQIVND (reference sequence). Original processing methods: Reference gene primer amplification in the assay estimated nucleated cell counts. Libraries were prepared by immunoSEQ multiplex PCR; TCRdb keeps only in-frame clonotypes and omits some of them. Clone size and the V and J calls come from that table; the DNA yielded D and trimming. The repertoire consists of about 190,000 clones, with about nine tenths occurring once and the leading ten covering approximately 6.7%.

This clonotype originated in a middle-aged man with acute or convalescent COVID-19. The source material was peripheral blood. The gene calls are TRBV19 and TRBJ2-1; no reliable D call. CDR3 bases: TGTGCCAGTAGTATAAAACTAAGCTCCTACAATGAGCAGTTCTTC. Protein product: CASSIKLSSYNEQFF.